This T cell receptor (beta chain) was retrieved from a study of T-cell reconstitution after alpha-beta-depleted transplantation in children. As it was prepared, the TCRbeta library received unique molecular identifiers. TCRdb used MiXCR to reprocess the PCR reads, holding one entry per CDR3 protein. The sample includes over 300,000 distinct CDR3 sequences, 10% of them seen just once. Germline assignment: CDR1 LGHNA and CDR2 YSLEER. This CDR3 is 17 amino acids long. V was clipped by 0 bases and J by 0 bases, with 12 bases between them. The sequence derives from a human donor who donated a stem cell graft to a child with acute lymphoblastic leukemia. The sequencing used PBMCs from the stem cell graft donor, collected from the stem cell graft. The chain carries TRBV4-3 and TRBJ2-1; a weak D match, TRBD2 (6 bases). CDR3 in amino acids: CASSQDTSKSSYNEQFF. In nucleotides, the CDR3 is TGCGCCAGCAGCCAAGATACTAGCAAAAGCTCCTACAATGAGCAGTTCTTC.